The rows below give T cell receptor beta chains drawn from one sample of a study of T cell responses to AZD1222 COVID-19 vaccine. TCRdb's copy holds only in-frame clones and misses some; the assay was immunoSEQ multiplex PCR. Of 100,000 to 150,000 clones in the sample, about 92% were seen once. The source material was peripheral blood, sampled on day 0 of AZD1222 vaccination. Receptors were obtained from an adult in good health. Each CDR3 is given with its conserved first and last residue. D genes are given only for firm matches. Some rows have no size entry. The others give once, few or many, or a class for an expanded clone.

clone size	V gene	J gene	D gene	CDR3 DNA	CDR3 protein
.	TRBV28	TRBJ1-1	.	TGTGCCAGCAGTCTCCCCCCGCCGGGGTCCAACACTGAAGCTTTCTTT	CASSLPPPGSNTEAFF
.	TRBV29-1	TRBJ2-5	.	TGCAGCGTTGACACGGAGCCGGTGGGGACAAGACAAGAGACCCAGTACTTC	CSVDTEPVGTRQETQYF
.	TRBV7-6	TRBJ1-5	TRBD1	TGTGCCAGCAGCCCTGACAGGGGCAGCAATCAGCCCCAGCATTTT	CASSPDRGSNQPQHF
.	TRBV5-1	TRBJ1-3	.	TGCGCCAGCAGCTTTTTAGGAAATGGAAACACCATATATTTT	CASSFLGNGNTIYF
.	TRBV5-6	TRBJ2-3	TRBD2	TGTGCCAGCAGCGTAGCGGGAGTTGGGCAGTATTTT	CASSVAGVGQYF
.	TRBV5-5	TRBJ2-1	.	TGTGCCAGCAGCTTGGTCGCGCAGGGGCCCTACAATGAGCAGTTCTTC	CASSLVAQGPYNEQFF
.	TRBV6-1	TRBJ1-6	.	TGTGCCAGCAGTGGCTCCTGGGTAAAGAATTATAATTCACCCCTCCACTTT	CASSGSWVKNYNSPLHF
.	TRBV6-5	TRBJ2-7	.	TGTGCCAGCAGTTACTCGAGTGGCGGTCCTCCCTACGAGCAGTACTTC	CASSYSSGGPPYEQYF
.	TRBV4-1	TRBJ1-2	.	TGCGCCAGCAGCCAAAGTAAATATACCCAGGGTTTTAACTATGGCTACACCTTC	CASSQSKYTQGFNYGYTF
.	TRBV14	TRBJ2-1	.	TGTGCCAGCAGCCCTACGAGAGGCGGGGTAGCGGAGAGGAGCTCCTACAATGAGCAGTTCTTC	CASSPTRGGVAERSSYNEQFF
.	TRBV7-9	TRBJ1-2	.	TGTGCCAGCAGCTTCAAACAGGGAGACTACACCTTC	CASSFKQGDYTF
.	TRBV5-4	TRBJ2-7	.	TGTGCCAGCAGCACAGACGGAGATGAGCAGTACTTC	CASSTDGDEQYF
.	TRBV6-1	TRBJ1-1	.	TGTGCCAGCAGTGAATTTCAGGGAAGAACTGAAGCTTTCTTT	CASSEFQGRTEAFF
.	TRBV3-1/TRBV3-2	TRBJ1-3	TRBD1	TGTGCCAGCAGCCGACAAGGACAGGGAGACACCATATATTTT	CASSRQGQGDTIYF
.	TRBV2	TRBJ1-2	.	TGTGCCAGCAGGCCTCCCCCGATCGCCTATGGCTACACCTTC	CASRPPPIAYGYTF
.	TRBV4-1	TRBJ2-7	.	TGCGCCAGCAGCCAAGACCCATTAATAGGAGGCGGGTTGAGGGACTTC	CASSQDPLIGGGLRDF
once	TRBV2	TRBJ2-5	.	TGTGCCAGCAGTAAGCGATATAGCGGAGGACAAGAGACCCAGTACTTC	CASSKRYSGGQETQYF
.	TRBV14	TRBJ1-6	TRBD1	TGTGCCAGCAGCCGGACAGGGGGCCTTATGGCCCTCCACTTT	CASSRTGGLMALHF
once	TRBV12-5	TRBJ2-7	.	TGTGCTAGTGGTTTTCCCTTGACCGACACCTACGAGCAGTACTTC	CASGFPLTDTYEQYF
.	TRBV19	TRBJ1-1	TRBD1	TGTGCCACCAACAGGGGATCGAACACTGAAGCTTTCTTT	CATNRGSNTEAFF
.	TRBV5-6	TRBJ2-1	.	TGTGCCAGCAGCTTGACGCGGAATGAGCAGTTCTTC	CASSLTRNEQFF
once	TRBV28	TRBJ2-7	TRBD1	TGTGCCAGCCTCGGGACAGACTTCTACGAGCAGTACTTC	CASLGTDFYEQYF
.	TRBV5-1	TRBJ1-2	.	TGCGCCAGCAGGCTCGGGGAGGGGAATGGATATGGCTACACCTTC	CASRLGEGNGYGYTF
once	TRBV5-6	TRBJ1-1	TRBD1	TGTGCCAGCAGCTTGGACAGGGGGCGGGTCACTGAAGCTTTCTTT	CASSLDRGRVTEAFF
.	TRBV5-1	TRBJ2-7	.	TGCGCCAGCAGCTTGGCATACGAGCAGTACTTC	CASSLAYEQYF
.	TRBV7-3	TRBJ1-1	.	TGTGCCAGCAGCTTAACACACAACACTGAAGCTTTCTTT	CASSLTHNTEAFF
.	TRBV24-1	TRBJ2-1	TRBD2	TGTGCCACCAGCCTGGGGACTAGCGGGAAGGGTGAGCAGTTCTTC	CATSLGTSGKGEQFF
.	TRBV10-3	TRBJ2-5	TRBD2	TGTGCCATCAGTGAGTCGGGGGGGAAGGAGACCCAGTACTTC	CAISESGGKETQYF
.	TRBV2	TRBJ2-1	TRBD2	TGTGCCAGCCACCGGGGGGAGGGGAATGAGCAGTTCTTC	CASHRGEGNEQFF
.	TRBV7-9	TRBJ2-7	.	TGTGCCAGCAGCTTAAGCCCAAACCCCGTCTCCTACGAGCAGTACTTC	CASSLSPNPVSYEQYF
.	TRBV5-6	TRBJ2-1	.	TGTGCCAGCAGCTTGGTTGGGGCAGGTTCCTACAATGAGCAGTTCTTC	CASSLVGAGSYNEQFF
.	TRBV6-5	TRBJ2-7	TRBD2	TGTGCCAGCAGCATCTCTCTAGCGGGGAACTACGAGCAGTACTTC	CASSISLAGNYEQYF
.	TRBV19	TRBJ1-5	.	TGTGCCAGTAGTATCGGCCTGATTAGCAATCAGCCCCAGCATTTT	CASSIGLISNQPQHF
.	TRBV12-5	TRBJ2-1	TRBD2	TGTGCTAGTGGTTTGGACACTAGCGGGGCCCGCAATGAGCAGTTCTTC	CASGLDTSGARNEQFF
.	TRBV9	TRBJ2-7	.	TGTGCCAGCAGCCCCGGGGACCACTCCTACGAGCAGTACTTC	CASSPGDHSYEQYF
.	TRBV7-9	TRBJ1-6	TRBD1	TGTGCCAGCAGCTACGGGACAGAGGGTCCACCCCTCCACTTT	CASSYGTEGPPLHF
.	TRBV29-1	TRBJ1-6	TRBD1	TGCAGCGTTGTACTACAGGGGCCGAATTCACCCCTCCACTTT	CSVVLQGPNSPLHF
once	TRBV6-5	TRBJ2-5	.	TGTGCCAGCAGTCCCGGCTCGGAGACCCAGTACTTC	CASSPGSETQYF
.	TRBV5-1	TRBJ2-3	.	TGCGCCAGCGGAGTAGTTTTAGGTCCCACAGATACGCAGTATTTT	CASGVVLGPTDTQYF
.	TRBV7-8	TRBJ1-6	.	TGTGCCAGCAGCTTAGTCCCTCCCCCGGGAAATTCACCCCTCCACTTT	CASSLVPPPGNSPLHF
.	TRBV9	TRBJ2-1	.	TGTGCCAGCAGCGGGCGTTTGGACTCCTCCTACAATGAGCAGTTCTTC	CASSGRLDSSYNEQFF